This T cell receptor beta chain was sequenced for a study of shared clonotypes between healthy human individuals (dated by TCRdb to 2020 to 2021). General notes on the study: The cohort comprised two women and a few men aged 18 to 49 years. For each donor, CD4 naive and CD4 memory were each given three plates, CD8 naive was given two plates, and CD8 memory was given one plate. To estimate repertoire size and how much clonotypes are shared between individuals, the study performed deep sequencing of blood TCR repertoires from a few healthy adults. To increase sequencing depth and limit assay-specific biases, TCR repertoire library preparation and sequencing were carried out by different laboratories using diverse techniques. Between about 0.94 and 8.9 billion PBMCs per donor were obtained by leukapheresis. What the research found in general, with its limitations: Larger estimated clonotype richness was generally found for naive subsets than for memory subsets. Based on pairwise subsampling, the degree of clonotype sharing among donors was expected to be affected by sequencing depth. Sampling was limited to blood, and TCR repertoires in tissue likely differ from TCR repertoires in blood. Compared with non-shared clonotypes, the clonotypes found in all four sorted-subset donors had higher generation probabilities. Even with the large sequencing depth, rarefaction of the sorted-subset datasets indicated that sequencing was incomplete. When a few donors were compared, the shared fraction of clonotypes was 5% to 6.5% for naive CD4, 3.5% to 4% for naive CD8, about 2.5% for memory CD4, and 0.4% for memory CD8. Because the study included a small number of donors, the genetic and exposure-history diversity represented was limited.

The donors were healthy, HIV-negative adults with no recently reported acute infections or vaccinations. Every donor was a Caucasian adult living in Nashville, Tennessee, USA. CD4+ T cells were enriched by magnetic negative selection, after which naive cells were positively selected on CD45RA and the negative fraction was taken as the memory subset. Blood was collected by leukapheresis, and PBMCs were isolated by Ficoll-Histopaque density gradient centrifugation and then cryopreserved in liquid nitrogen vapor phase. Analytical flow cytometry was used to check the purity and quantity of each magnetically sorted T cell population. Genomic DNA was isolated from every sorted fraction and measured by UV absorbance on a Nanodrop 2000c. TCR CDR3 regions were amplified from genomic DNA by multiplex PCR using the deep immunoSEQ assay. Genomic DNA extracted from each cell subset was distributed evenly over all wells of several immunoSEQ 96-well plates, and each plate served as one replicate. For sorted subsets, roughly 200 ng of genomic DNA, equivalent to 25,000 to 35,000 T cell genomes, went into each replicate PCR. The purified libraries were quantified using a Qubit 3.0 fluorometer, sized with a Bioanalyzer 2100, and then quantified again using the KAPA Library Quantification kit. A separate single-read 150-cycle Illumina NextSeq 550 flow cell was used to sequence each immunoSEQ 96-well plate. Under the source paper's analysis protocol: Because the immunoSEQ output held only junctional sequences and lacked quality scores, the filtering could not match the filtering applied to full-length reads. To assign V/J genes and CDR3, sequences were annotated using PyIR, a Python wrapper for IgBLAST v1.9, with IMGT germline references. Reads were filtered out if the reads had weak V/J assignments (E-value above 1e-6), no CDR3, stop codons, out-of-frame junctions, or ambiguous translated residues. V3J clonotypes were defined as sequences sharing the same inferred V gene, J gene, and CDR3 amino acid sequence. To compute the percentage overlap between repertoires, the number of shared unique clonotypes was divided by the size of the smaller repertoire. Three approaches were used to assess repertoire richness: RTK rarefaction, the Chao1 estimator, and Recon v2.1 estimates of unobserved clonotypes. Generation probabilities were computed with OLGA for all TCRbeta clonotypes obtained by the gDNA method from several donors. Here the immuneACCESS table is served through TCRdb, limited to in-frame sequences with V and J called. Missing clones are a known gap in these copies; in checked studies unresolved V genes cover under half, and the rest lacks a known reason. That table gives V, J and clone size, and the DNA gave D and trimming. The sample table holds approximately 720,000 clones, of which about 78% were seen once. The ten largest clones capture roughly 1.8% of the sample.

On this clone itself: Its antigen remains undetermined. Base qualities are not recorded, but no much larger clone differs from it by a single base.

The germline V gene supplies CDR1 SGHTA and CDR2 FQGNSA. V trim: 5 bases; J trim: 8 bases; unmatched bases: 4. Spanning cysteine to phenylalanine, the CDR3 consists of 13 amino acids. Kept here is only the CDR3 DNA, which spans 39 bases and is read in frame from base 1. The sequencing input was memory CD4+ T cells sorted from blood. According to the study, the label for this sample's cell subset or site signals: CD45RA-negative fraction. The clonotype originates from a woman aged 25-40 years in good health. The chain uses TRBV7-2 and TRBJ2-2; TRBD1 agrees with 8 junctional bases. The encoded CDR3 is CASSTRTGGELFF. The DNA sequence is given as TGTGCCAGCAGCACAAGGACAGGGGGGGAGCTGTTTTTT.